Listed here are 6 T cell receptor beta chains from one sample, sequenced in a study of T-cell memory formation after mild COVID-19. A single record per CDR3 protein comes from TCRdb applying MiXCR to the 5' RACE reads. The sample records 560,000 or so distinct CDR3 sequences, 17% being singletons. What was sequenced was PBMCs or a T cell subset sorted from them (not recorded which). The receptors come from an adult woman who had mild COVID-19 (a few samples of this study predate the infection). Cell type and time point are not known.

The chain joins TRBV5-1 to TRBJ2-5, with 14 bases that match TRBD2. The CDR3 loop spans 16 amino acids. Germline V gene lookup returns CDR1 SGHRS and CDR2 YFSETQ. V lost 4 bases, J lost 5 bases, and 7 bases stayed unmatched. DNA of the CDR3: TGCGCCAGCAGCATCGGACTAGCGGGAGGTCTCGAGACCCAGTACTTC. It yields the protein CASSIGLAGGLETQYF.

This clonotype was detected ten times or more. This chain links TRBV7-9 with TRBJ2-3; D gene ambiguous. Germline V lookup: CDR1 SEHNR, CDR2 FQNEAQ (reference sequence). V was shortened by 1 base and J by 0 bases, with 8 bases between the two germline ends. This CDR3 has 15 residues. The CDR3 DNA reads TGTGCCAGCAGCTTAGGTCGTGCTAGCACAGATACGCAGTATTTT. Protein product: CASSLGRASTDTQYF. Drawing the rest from reference TRBV7-9 and TRBJ2-3, the complete variable domain is DTGVSQNPRHKITKRGQNVTFRCDPISEHNRLYWYRQTLGQGPEFLTYFQNEAQLEKSRLLSDRFSAERPKGSFSTLEIQRTEQGDSAMYLCASSLGRASTDTQYFGPGTRLTVL.

This clonotype was recorded a few times. V usage is TRBV12-3 or TRBV12-4 and J usage is TRBJ2-1; 9 bases match TRBD1. There are 17 residues in the CDR3. The V gene end was trimmed by 6 bases and the J gene end by 7 bases; junction bases not matched to a gene: 16. The DNA of the CDR3 is TGTGCCAGCAGCCCGACTACGGGACAGGGTAGTAATAATGAGCAGTTCTTC. Its protein is CASSPTTGQGSNNEQFF.

The chain joins TRBV9 to TRBJ1-5, with a possible D match to TRBD1 (5 bases). This CDR3 comprises 15 residues. The germline gives CDR1 SGDLS, CDR2 YYNGEE. V lost 0 bases and J lost 4, with 11 bases in between. CDR3 residues: CASSVEGEGNQPQHF. The CDR3 DNA sequence: TGTGCCAGCAGCGTAGAAGGGGAGGGGAATCAGCCCCAGCATTTT.

The chain employs TRBV5-4 and TRBJ2-7; 12 nucleotides agree with TRBD2. This CDR3 spans 13 amino acids. The germline V gene has CDR1 SGHNT and CDR2 YYREEE (reference sequence). The ends lost 5 bases at V and 6 bases at J; junction bases unmatched: 3. The CDR3 is CASSWTSGTEQYF. CDR3 nucleotides: TGTGCCAGCAGTTGGACTAGCGGGACCGAGCAGTACTTC.

The rearrangement joins TRBV6-5 to TRBJ2-5; 15 nucleotides line up with TRBD2. Germline lookup yields CDR1 MNHEY and CDR2 SVGAGI. The CDR3 runs to 16 residues. J was trimmed by 2 bases and V by 7 bases; bases with no gene match: 5. The DNA of the CDR3 is TGTGCCAGCACCGTGGGACTAGCGGGAGGTCAAGAGACCCAGTACTTC. It yields the protein CASTVGLAGGQETQYF.